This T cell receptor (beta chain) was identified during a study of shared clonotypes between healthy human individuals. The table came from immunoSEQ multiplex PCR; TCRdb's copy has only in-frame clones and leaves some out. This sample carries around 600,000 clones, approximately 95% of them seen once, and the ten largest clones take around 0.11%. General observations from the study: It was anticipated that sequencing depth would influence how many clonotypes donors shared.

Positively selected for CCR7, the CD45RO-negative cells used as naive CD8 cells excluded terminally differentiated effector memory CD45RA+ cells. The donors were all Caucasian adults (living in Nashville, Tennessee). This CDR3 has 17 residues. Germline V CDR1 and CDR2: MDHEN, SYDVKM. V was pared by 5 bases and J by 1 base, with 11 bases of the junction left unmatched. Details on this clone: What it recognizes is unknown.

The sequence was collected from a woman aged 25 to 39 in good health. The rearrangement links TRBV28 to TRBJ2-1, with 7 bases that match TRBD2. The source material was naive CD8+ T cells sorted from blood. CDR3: CASSLRLAIYSYNEQFF. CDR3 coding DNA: TGTGCCAGCAGTCTCCGACTAGCAATCTATTCCTACAATGAGCAGTTCTTC.